One T cell receptor (beta chain) is described in this entry. Its specificity is not known. The data derive from a study of T cell repertoires in ileal Crohn's disease. General study findings and limits: Sorted CD8 T cells held more high-frequency clones than CD4.

Germline-derived CDR1 and CDR2 are MGHRA and YSYEKL. CDR3 length: 16 residues. Trimming shortened V by 4 bases and J by 0 bases, and 10 bases separated the two germline ends. TCRB immunosequencing input was approximately 510 nanograms of biopsy DNA per sample. Profiled with immunoSEQ multiplex PCR; TCRdb holds only in-frame clones, not every one. This sample yields roughly 13,000 clones, of which about 85% are seen a single time; 3% to 4.5% belongs to the top ten. The sequence came from an adult with Crohn's disease. The chain has TRBV4-1 and TRBJ2-6, with D possibly matching TRBD2 (5 bases). Material for sequencing was ileal tissue. The CDR3 nucleotides are TGCGCCAGCAGCCCGACTGACTACTCTGGGGCCAACGTCCTGACTTTC. It yields the protein CASSPTDYSGANVLTF.